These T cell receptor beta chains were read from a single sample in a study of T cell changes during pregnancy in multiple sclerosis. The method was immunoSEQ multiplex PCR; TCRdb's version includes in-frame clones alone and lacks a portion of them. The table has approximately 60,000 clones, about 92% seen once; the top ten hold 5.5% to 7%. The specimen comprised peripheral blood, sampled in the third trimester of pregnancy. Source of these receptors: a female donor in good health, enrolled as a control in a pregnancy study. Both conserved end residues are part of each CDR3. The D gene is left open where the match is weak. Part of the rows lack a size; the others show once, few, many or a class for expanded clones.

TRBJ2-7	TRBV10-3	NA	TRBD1	TGTGCCATCAGCCCAGCAGGGGGCCATGCCGAGCAGTACTTC	CAISPAGGHAEQYF
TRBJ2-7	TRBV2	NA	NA	TGTGCCAGGAGGCGCACAGGAGCCTACGAGCAGTACTTC	CARRRTGAYEQYF
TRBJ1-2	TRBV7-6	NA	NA	TGTGCCAGCAGCTTAGCCCCAACTAACTATGGCTACACCTTC	CASSLAPTNYGYTF
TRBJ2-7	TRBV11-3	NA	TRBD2	TGTGCCAGCAGCTTAGGTACTAGCGGGGGGCCCTACGAGCAGTACTTC	CASSLGTSGGPYEQYF
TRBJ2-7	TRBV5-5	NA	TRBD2	TGTGCCAGCAGCCCCGGGGGGTACGAGCAGTACTTC	CASSPGGYEQYF
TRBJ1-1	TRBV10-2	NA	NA	TGCGCCAGCAGTGAGAACAGGCCAAACACTGAAGCTTTCTTT	CASSENRPNTEAFF
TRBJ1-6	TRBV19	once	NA	TGTGCCAGTAGTCCCACCGTAGGAGCTAATTCACCCCTCCACTTT	CASSPTVGANSPLHF
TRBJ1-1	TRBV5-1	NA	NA	TGCGCCAGCAGCTTGGCCGGGCAGGGGTACACTGAAGCTTTCTTT	CASSLAGQGYTEAFF
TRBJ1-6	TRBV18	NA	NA	TGTGCCAGCTCACCACCGAGGCGGGGCCCAGGGCTCGGATCACCCCTCCACTTT	CASSPPRRGPGLGSPLHF
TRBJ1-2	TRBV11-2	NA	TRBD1	TGTGCCAGCAGCGTAACCTCGGGACAGGGGGGGTCGTATGGCTACACCTTC	CASSVTSGQGGSYGYTF
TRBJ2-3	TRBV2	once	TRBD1	TGTGCCAGCAGTACTCCCACGCCGGCAGGGGGCGGCACAGATACGCAGTATTTT	CASSTPTPAGGGTDTQYF
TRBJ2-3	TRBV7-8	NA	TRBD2	TGTGCCAGCAGCGCGACGGGACTAGCGGGATACACAGATACGCAGTATTTT	CASSATGLAGYTDTQYF
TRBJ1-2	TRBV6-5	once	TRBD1	TGTGCCAGCAGCTCGACAGGGTCGGGTAACTATGGCTACACCTTC	CASSSTGSGNYGYTF
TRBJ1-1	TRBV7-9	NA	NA	TGTGCCAGCAGCCCGCAGGGGATCACTGAAGCTTTCTTT	CASSPQGITEAFF
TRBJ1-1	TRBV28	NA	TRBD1	TGTGCCAGCAGGGAACAGGGGAAGAACACTGAAGCTTTCTTT	CASREQGKNTEAFF
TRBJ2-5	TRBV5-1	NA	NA	TGCGCCAGCAGCTGGTACGGACAGAAAGAGACCCAGTACTTC	CASSWYGQKETQYF
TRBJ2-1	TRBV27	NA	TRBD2	TGTGCCAGCAGTTTGGTGGGTAGCGGGAGTGGGGAGCAGTTCTTC	CASSLVGSGSGEQFF
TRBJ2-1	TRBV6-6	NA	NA	TGTGCCAGCAGTTACATCGGGGATGAGCAGTTCTTC	CASSYIGDEQFF
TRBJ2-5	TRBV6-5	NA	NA	TGTGCCAGCAGGGACCCAGGGCGAGAGACCCAGTACTTC	CASRDPGRETQYF
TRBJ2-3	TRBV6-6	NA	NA	TGTGCCAGCACGCGGGGAAGCACAGATACGCAGTATTTT	CASTRGSTDTQYF